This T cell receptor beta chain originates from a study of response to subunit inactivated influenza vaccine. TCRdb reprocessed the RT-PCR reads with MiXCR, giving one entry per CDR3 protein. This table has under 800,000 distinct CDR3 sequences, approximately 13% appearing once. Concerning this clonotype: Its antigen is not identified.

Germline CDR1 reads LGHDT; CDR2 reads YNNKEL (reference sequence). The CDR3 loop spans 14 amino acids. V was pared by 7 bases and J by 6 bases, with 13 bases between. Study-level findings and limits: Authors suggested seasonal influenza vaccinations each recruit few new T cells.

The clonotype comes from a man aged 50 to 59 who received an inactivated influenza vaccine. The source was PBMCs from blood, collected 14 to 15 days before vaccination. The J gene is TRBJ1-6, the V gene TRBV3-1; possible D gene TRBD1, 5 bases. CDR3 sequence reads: CASTMVGGNSPLHF. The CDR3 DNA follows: TGTGCCAGCACCATGGTCGGGGGTAATTCACCCCTCCACTTT.